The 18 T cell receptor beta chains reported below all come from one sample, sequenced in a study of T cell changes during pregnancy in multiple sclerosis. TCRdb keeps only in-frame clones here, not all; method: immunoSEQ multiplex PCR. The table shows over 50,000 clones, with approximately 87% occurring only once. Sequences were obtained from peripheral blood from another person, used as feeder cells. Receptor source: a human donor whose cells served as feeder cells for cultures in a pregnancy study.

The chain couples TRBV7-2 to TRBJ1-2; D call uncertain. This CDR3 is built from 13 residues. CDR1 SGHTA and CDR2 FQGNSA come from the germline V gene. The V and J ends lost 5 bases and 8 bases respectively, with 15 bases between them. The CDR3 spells CASSKFLEDGYTF. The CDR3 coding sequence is TGTGCCAGCAGCAAGTTCCTGGAGGACGGCTACACCTTC.

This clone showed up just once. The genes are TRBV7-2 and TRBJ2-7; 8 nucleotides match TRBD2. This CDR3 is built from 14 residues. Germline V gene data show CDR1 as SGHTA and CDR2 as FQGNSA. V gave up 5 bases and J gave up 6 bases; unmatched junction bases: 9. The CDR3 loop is CASSPGTSFGEQYF. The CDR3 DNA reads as TGTGCCAGCAGCCCCGGGACTAGTTTTGGCGAGCAGTACTTC.

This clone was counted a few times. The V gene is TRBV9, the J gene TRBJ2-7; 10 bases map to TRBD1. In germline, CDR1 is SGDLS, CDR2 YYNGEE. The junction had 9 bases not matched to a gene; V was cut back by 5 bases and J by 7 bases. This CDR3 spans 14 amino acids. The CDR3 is CASSAGTGALEQYF. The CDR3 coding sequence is TGTGCCAGCAGTGCCGGGACAGGGGCATTGGAGCAGTACTTC.

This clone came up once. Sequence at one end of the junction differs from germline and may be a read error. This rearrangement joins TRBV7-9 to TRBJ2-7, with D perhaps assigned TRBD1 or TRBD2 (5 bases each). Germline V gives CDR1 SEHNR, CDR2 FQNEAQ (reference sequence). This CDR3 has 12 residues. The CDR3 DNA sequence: TGTGCCAGCAGCCCCCAGCCGGGACCGAGTACCTTC. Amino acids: CASSPQPGPSTF.

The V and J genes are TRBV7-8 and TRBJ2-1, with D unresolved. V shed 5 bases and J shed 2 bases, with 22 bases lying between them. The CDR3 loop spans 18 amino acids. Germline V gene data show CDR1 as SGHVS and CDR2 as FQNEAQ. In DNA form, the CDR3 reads TGTGCCAGCAGCCCCTACCGGGCTTCCGGACCGACCTACAATGAGCAGTTCTTC. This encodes CASSPYRASGPTYNEQFF.

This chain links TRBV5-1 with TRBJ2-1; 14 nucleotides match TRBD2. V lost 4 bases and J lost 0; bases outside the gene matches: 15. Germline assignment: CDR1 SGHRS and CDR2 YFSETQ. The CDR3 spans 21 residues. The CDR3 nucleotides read TGCGCCAGCAGCATCCCGGGACTAGCGGGAGTGCGTCAGAGCTCCTACAATGAGCAGTTCTTC. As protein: CASSIPGLAGVRQSSYNEQFF.

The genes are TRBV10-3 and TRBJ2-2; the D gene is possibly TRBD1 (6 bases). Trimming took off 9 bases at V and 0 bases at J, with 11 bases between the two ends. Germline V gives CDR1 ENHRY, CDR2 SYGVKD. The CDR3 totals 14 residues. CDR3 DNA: TGTGCCATTCCACAGGGAGCGAACACCGGGGAGCTGTTTTTT. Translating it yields CAIPQGANTGELFF.

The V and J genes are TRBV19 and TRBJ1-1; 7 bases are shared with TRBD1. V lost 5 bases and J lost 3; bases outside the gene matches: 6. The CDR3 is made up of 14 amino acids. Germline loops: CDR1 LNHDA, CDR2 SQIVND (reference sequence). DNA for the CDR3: TGTGCCAGTAGTGTGCAGGGGGGAGACACTGAAGCTTTCTTT. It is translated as CASSVQGGDTEAFF.

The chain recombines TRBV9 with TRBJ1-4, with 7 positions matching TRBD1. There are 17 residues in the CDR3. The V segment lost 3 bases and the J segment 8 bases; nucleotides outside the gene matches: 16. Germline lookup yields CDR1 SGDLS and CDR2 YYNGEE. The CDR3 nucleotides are TGTGCCAGCAGCGCGGGACAGTTGGGGTCCTTGGTGGAAAAACTGTTTTTT. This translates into CASSAGQLGSLVEKLFF.

The chain's CDR3 is CASSLGSAYEQYF. The DNA for the CDR3 is TGTGCCAGCAGCTTGGGGTCGGCCTACGAGCAGTACTTC. The V gene is TRBV5-8, the J gene TRBJ2-7, with D hard to call. The CDR3 runs to 13 residues. Germline V gives CDR1 SGHTS, CDR2 YDEGEE. V dropped 0 bases and J dropped 2 bases, with 6 bases sitting between them.

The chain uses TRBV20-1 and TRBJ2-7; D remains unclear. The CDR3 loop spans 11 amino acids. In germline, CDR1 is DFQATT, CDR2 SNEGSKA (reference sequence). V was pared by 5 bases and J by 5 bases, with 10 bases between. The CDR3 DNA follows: TGCAGTGCTCCCGACGGTAACGAGCAGTACTTC. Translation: CSAPDGNEQYF.

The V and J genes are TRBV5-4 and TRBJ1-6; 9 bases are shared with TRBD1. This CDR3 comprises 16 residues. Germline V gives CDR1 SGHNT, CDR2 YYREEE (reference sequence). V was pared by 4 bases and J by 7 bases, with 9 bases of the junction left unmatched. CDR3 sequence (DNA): TGTGCCAGCAGCCCCACCGGGACAGGGATAAATTCACCCCTCCACTTT. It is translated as CASSPTGTGINSPLHF.

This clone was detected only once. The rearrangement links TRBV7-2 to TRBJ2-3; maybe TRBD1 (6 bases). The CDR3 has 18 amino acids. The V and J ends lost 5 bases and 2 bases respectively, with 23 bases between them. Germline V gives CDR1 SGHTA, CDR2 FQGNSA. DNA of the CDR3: TGTGCCAGCAGCCAGACTTCCTGGACAGTAGGGGCCACAGATACGCAGTATTTT. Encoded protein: CASSQTSWTVGATDTQYF.

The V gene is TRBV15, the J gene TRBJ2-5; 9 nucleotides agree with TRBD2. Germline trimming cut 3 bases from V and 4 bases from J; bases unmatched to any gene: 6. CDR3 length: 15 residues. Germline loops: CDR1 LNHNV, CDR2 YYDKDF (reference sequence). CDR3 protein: CATSSLAGDGETQYF. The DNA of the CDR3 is TGTGCCACCAGCAGTTTAGCGGGAGATGGAGAGACCCAGTACTTC.

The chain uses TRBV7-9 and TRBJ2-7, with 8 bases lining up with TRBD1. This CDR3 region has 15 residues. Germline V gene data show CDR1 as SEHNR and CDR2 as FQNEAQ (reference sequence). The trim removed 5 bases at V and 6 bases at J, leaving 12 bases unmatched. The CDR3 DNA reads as TGTGCCAGCAGCCCCCACCGAATAGACAGGGGCGAGCAGTACTTC. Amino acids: CASSPHRIDRGEQYF.

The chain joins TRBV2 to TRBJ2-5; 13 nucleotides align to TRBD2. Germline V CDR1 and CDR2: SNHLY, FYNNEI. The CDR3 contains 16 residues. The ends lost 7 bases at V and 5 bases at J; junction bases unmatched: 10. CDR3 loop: CASTRGLAGEGETQYF. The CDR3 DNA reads TGTGCCAGCACCCGAGGACTAGCGGGAGAGGGCGAGACCCAGTACTTC.

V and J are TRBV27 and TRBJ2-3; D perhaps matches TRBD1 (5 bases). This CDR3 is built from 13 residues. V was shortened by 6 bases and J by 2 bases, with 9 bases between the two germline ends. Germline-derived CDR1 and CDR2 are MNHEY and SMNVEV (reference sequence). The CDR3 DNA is TGTGCCAGCAGGGTCAGGGCCACAGATACGCAGTATTTT. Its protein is CASRVRATDTQYF.

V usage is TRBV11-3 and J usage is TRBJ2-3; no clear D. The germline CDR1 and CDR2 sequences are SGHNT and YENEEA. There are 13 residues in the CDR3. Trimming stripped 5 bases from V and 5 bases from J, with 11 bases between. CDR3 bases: TGTGCCAGCAGCGCCGGACGAGAAGATACGCAGTATTTT. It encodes CASSAGREDTQYF.